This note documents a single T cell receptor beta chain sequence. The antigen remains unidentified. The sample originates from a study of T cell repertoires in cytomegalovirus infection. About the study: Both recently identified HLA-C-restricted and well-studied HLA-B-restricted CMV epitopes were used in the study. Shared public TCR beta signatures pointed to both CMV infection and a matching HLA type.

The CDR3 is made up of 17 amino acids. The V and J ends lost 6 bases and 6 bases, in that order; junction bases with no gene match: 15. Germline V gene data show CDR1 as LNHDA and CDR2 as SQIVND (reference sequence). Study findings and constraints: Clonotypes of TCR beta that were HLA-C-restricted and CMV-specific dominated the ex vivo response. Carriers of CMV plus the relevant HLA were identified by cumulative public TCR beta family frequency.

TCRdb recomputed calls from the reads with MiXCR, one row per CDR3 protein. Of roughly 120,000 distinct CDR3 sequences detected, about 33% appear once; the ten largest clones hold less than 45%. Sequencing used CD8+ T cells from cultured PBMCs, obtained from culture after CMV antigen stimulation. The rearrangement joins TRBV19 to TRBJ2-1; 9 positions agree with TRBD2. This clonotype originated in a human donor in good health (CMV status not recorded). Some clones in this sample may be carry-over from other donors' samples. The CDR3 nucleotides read TGTGCCAGTAGCCTCCTGAGCGGGGGGTCCCACTCCAATGAGCAGTTCTTC. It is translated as CASSLLSGGSHSNEQFF.